This TCR beta chain was captured by sequencing in a study of regulatory T cells in long-lasting Graves disease. Study-wide results and caveats: Few sampled subjects may have lowered accuracy.

V was pared by 0 bases and J by 7 bases, with 6 bases between. Germline V CDR1 and CDR2: DFQATT, SNEGSKA (reference sequence). The CDR3 runs to 12 residues. As for this clonotype: Its antigen remains unknown.

For TCR beta, libraries came from iRepertoire HTBI primers and Arm-PCR of CDR3 regions. TCRdb reanalysed the multiplex PCR reads using MiXCR and keeps one entry per CDR3 protein. Among 400,000 to 450,000 distinct CDR3 sequences listed, under 15% were seen once. The time point: newly diagnosed GD, antithyroid drugs for less than 3 months. The TCR library was made from RNA extracted from PBMCs. This sample was also put to use in a study of T cells in Graves' hyperthyroidism and ophthalmopathy. This second study says: First-round RT-PCR with HTBI primers amplified the TCR CDR3 region. In validation, the model predicted ophthalmopathy. These predictions came a median around 5.9 months before onset.

The sequencing here drew on peripheral blood mononuclear cells (PBMCs), taken at new diagnosis, from a patient treated with antithyroid drugs. The sequence was collected from a woman in her 30s with Graves disease. The chain has TRBV20-1 and TRBJ1-4; D gene unclear. The chain's CDR3 is CSARDKGEKLFF. The CDR3 nucleotides read TGCAGTGCTAGAGATAAGGGTGAAAAACTGTTTTTT.